Presented here are 19 T cell receptor beta chains from one specimen sequenced in a study of blood T cell repertoires in COVID-19. Only in-frame clones appear in the TCRdb table, and some are missing; sequencing was by immunoSEQ multiplex PCR. The sample shows roughly 90,000 clones, approximately 85% of them seen only once. The source material was peripheral blood. The source of these receptors is a woman aged 80 or older with COVID-19, enrolled during active disease.

This clone was detected a few times. This chain links TRBV23-1 with TRBJ2-1; 7 bases align to TRBD1. TRBV23-1 is identified as an open reading frame with a role that is uncertain. Trimming cost V 6 bases and J 2 bases; bases outside gene matches: 13. This CDR3 region has 17 residues. CDR3 region: CASSLVGPGQPYNEQFF. CDR3 nucleotides: TGCGCCAGCAGCCTTGTTGGGCCGGGACAGCCCTACAATGAGCAGTTCTTC.

V is TRBV2 and J is TRBJ1-1, with D unresolved. CDR1 and CDR2 (germline): SNHLY, FYNNEI. This CDR3 contains 12 residues. Trimming cost V 10 bases and J 5 bases, with 14 bases left between them. CDR3 sequence (DNA): TGTGCCACATCCCCGGAGAGAACTGAAGCTTTCTTT. The encoded protein is CATSPERTEAFF.

The chain employs TRBV7-9 and TRBJ1-2; D perhaps matches TRBD1 (6 bases). The CDR3 has 17 residues. Germline V gene lookup returns CDR1 SEHNR and CDR2 FQNEAQ (reference sequence). Between the trimmed V and J ends, which lost 6 bases and 5 bases, there was a span of 25 bases. Here the CDR3 reads CASRHPTANRDRYGYTF. The CDR3 DNA is TGTGCCAGCAGACATCCTACAGCGAACAGGGATAGGTATGGCTACACCTTC.

The rearrangement links TRBV21-1 to TRBJ1-4; no check of the table's D call, TRBD1, against the DNA was made. TRBV21-1 is a pseudogene locus. CDR3 length equals 16 residues. The CDR3 region has the DNA TGTGCCAGCAGCAAAGCGACAGGGTGGTATAATGAAAAACTGTTTTTT. It specifies CASSKATGWYNEKLFF.

The chain uses TRBV18 and TRBJ1-4; D not resolved. Trimming removed 3 bases at V and 0 bases at J, with 2 bases between. Germline V gene lookup returns CDR1 KGHSH and CDR2 LQKENI. The length of the CDR3 is 13 residues. DNA of the CDR3: TGTGCCAGCTCACCCGCAACTAATGAAAAACTGTTTTTT. Encoded protein: CASSPATNEKLFF.

The chain couples TRBV12-5 to TRBJ1-5, with D possibly matching TRBD1 (6 bases). Germline-derived CDR1 and CDR2 are LGHNT and FRNRAP. This CDR3 is built from 16 residues. V lost 6 bases and J lost 0, with 15 bases in between. The CDR3 is CASGPGHSYSNQPQHF. The CDR3 nucleotides read TGTGCTAGTGGACCGGGACACAGCTATAGCAATCAGCCCCAGCATTTT.

The chain carries TRBV7-6 and TRBJ2-2, with TRBD2 identical over 7 bases. The CDR3 is 16 amino acids. Germline V CDR1 and CDR2: SGHVS, FNYEAQ. The ends lost 1 base at V and 7 bases at J; junction bases unmatched: 9. CDR3 in amino acids: CASSLERGGTGGELFF. The CDR3 coding sequence is TGTGCCAGCAGCTTAGAACGGGGAGGGACCGGCGGGGAGCTGTTTTTT.

The chain carries TRBV14 and TRBJ1-1; D remains ambiguous. The V gene lost 1 base and the J gene lost 11 bases, with 14 bases spanning the gap. The CDR3 consists of 13 residues. Germline CDR1 reads SGHDN; CDR2 reads FVKESK. For the CDR3, the DNA is TGTGCCAGCAGCCAAGTCGCGAGGGCAAGGGCTTTCTTT. Residues: CASSQVARARAFF.

The chain is built from TRBV5-4 and TRBJ2-4, with TRBD2 matching over 7 bases. The CDR3 is made up of 16 amino acids. Germline V CDR1 and CDR2: SGHNT, YYREEE (reference sequence). V dropped 3 bases and J dropped 0; count of bases not matched to a gene: 6. The CDR3 bases are TGTGCCAGCAGCTCCGGGGGGAACCTAGCCAAAAACATTCAGTACTTC. This codes for CASSSGGNLAKNIQYF.

The chain links TRBV11-1 to TRBJ2-3; the D gene is possibly TRBD1 (6 bases). CDR3 size: 14 residues. V lost 2 bases and J 7 bases, leaving 13 bases between the germline ends. CDR1 and CDR2 (germline): SGHAT, FQDESV (reference sequence). The CDR3 sequence is CASSLWSGANTQYF. In DNA form, the CDR3 reads TGTGCCAGCAGCTTATGGTCAGGGGCCAATACGCAGTATTTT.

This sequence joins TRBV10-3 and TRBJ1-1; 7 nucleotides line up with TRBD1. V lost 6 bases, J lost 0 bases, and 4 bases stayed unmatched. Germline values: CDR1 ENHRY, CDR2 SYGVKD. The CDR3 runs to 14 residues. CDR3 nucleotides: TGTGCCATCAGCACAGGGGAGGTGAACACTGAAGCTTTCTTT. Its translation: CAISTGEVNTEAFF.

The chain carries TRBV28 and TRBJ1-5; 8 nucleotides agree with TRBD1. In germline, CDR1 is MDHEN, CDR2 SYDVKM. There are 19 residues in the CDR3. V dropped 7 bases and J dropped 0; count of bases not matched to a gene: 17. CDR3 in DNA: TGTGCCAGCAATTCTTACCAGGGGGCAACTTTGCGTAGCAATCAGCCCCAGCATTTT. Amino acid sequence: CASNSYQGATLRSNQPQHF.

The chain carries TRBV28 and TRBJ2-7; maybe TRBD1 (6 bases). Trimming removed 2 bases from V and 0 bases from J, with 8 bases in between. Germline V lookup: CDR1 MDHEN, CDR2 SYDVKM. The CDR3 is 14 amino acids. Written as DNA, the CDR3 is TGTGCCAGCAGTTTAGTGGGGGCCTCCTACGAGCAGTACTTC. Translation gives CASSLVGASYEQYF.

V gene TRBV21-1 combines with J gene TRBJ2-7; TRBD2, as called in the table, went unchecked against the DNA. TRBV21-1 constitutes a pseudogene. The CDR3 covers 18 residues. CDR3 region: CASSRPGTSGRGSYEQYF. CDR3 DNA sequence: TGTGCCAGCAGCAGACCAGGGACTAGCGGGAGGGGCTCCTACGAGCAGTACTTC.

This clone is a singleton in its sample. The chain links TRBV7-9 to TRBJ2-1; the match to TRBD2 covers 10 bases. Unmatched junction bases numbered 3, after V lost 10 bases and J lost 3 bases. The CDR3 spans 13 residues. Germline V CDR1 and CDR2: SEHNR, FQNEAQ (reference sequence). The CDR3 coding sequence is TGTGCCACCAGGACTAGCGGCTACAATGAGCAGTTCTTC. Protein sequence: CATRTSGYNEQFF.

Comments on this clone: The junction does not match germline at one end; this may be a read error. The V gene is TRBV6-6, the J gene TRBJ1-1; 9 nucleotides line up with TRBD1. The germline CDR1 and CDR2 sequences are MNHNY and SVGAGI (reference sequence). The CDR3 is made up of 14 amino acids. The CDR3 DNA reads as TGTGCCAGCACTTACGGACAGGGGAGGACTGAAGCTTTCTTT. As protein: CASTYGQGRTEAFF.

The chain carries TRBV18 and TRBJ2-1; weak D call: TRBD2 (6 bases). The germline V gene encodes CDR1 KGHSH and CDR2 LQKENI. The CDR3 runs 14 residues. Between the trimmed V and J ends, which lost 3 bases and 1 base, there was a span of 7 bases. CDR3 sequence reads: CASSPGTSYNEQFF. CDR3 sequence (DNA): TGTGCCAGCTCACCGGGGACTTCCTACAATGAGCAGTTCTTC.

The rearrangement joins TRBV29-1 to TRBJ2-1; TRBD2 matches 9 bases. With V trimmed by 7 bases and J by 10 bases, 11 bases remained unmatched. Germline-derived CDR1 and CDR2 are SQVTM and ANQGSEA. The CDR3 runs to 13 residues. The chain's CDR3 is CSAGLAGLREQFF. The DNA for the CDR3 is TGCAGCGCGGGCCTAGCGGGACTACGGGAGCAGTTCTTC.

This chain joins TRBV5-6 and TRBJ2-3, with 7 bases lining up with TRBD2. With V trimmed by 2 bases and J by 5 bases, 5 bases remained unmatched. The CDR3 consists of 14 residues. CDR1 is SGHDT and CDR2 is YYEEEE in the germline V gene. The CDR3, as DNA: TGTGCCAGCAGCTTTATTGCGGGAGTAGATACGCAGTATTTT. It encodes CASSFIAGVDTQYF.